This T cell receptor (beta chain) was recovered during a study of cytomegalovirus exposure and HLA in healthy donors. Study-level findings and limits: A previous analysis found most TCR beta V segments productive roughly 90% or roughly 30% of the time. Cytomegalovirus status, reportedly, was diagnosed with high specificity and sensitivity by the classifier. As confirmed in vitro, a few CMV-associated chains were specific for CMV antigens.

Vbeta (60) and Jbeta (13) primers were used in the PCR. Libraries were prepared by immunoSEQ multiplex PCR; TCRdb keeps only in-frame clonotypes and omits some of them. The sample consists of under 200,000 clones, approximately 77% of them appearing once. Germline lookup yields CDR1 SEHNR and CDR2 FQNEAQ (reference sequence). The CDR3 is 11 amino acids. A word on this clone: Its antigen is currently unknown. Sequence at one end of the junction differs from germline and may be a read error.

The TCR originated in a male donor in good health and CMV-seropositive. The sequenced sample consisted of PBMCs. The genes are TRBV7-9 and TRBJ1-1; no reliable D call. The CDR3: CSSSPSQEAFF. CDR3 in DNA: TGTTCCAGCAGCCCCTCCCAGGAAGCTTTCTTT.